In this sample, the clone carrying this T cell receptor beta chain turned up many times. No antigen is known for it. TCRdb used MiXCR to reprocess the 5' RACE reads, holding one entry per CDR3 protein. In the table there are 100,000 to 150,000 distinct CDR3 sequences, approximately 5.9% of which are singletons. With 0 bases clipped from V and 3 bases from J, the junction kept 5 bases outside the gene matches. Germline V gene data show CDR1 as MNHNY and CDR2 as SVGAGI (reference sequence). This CDR3 region has 16 residues. The record originates from a study of T-cell memory formation after mild COVID-19. The study's findings and limits: CD4/CD8 balance characterized clones contracting day 15 to 85, and CD4+ skew characterized later expanders.

The TCR sequence derives from an adult woman who had mild COVID-19 (a few samples of this study predate the infection). Cell type and time point are not known. The specimen sequenced was PBMCs or a T cell subset sorted from them (not recorded which). V gene TRBV6-6 combines with J gene TRBJ2-3, with 8 bases aligning to TRBD2. The CDR3 reads CASSYSHAGGTDTQYF. In nucleotides, the CDR3 is TGTGCCAGCAGTTACTCGCATGCGGGGGGAACAGATACGCAGTATTTT.